This is a list of T cell receptor beta chains from one sample in a study of CD8 T cells in Susac syndrome. TCRdb reprocessed the immunoSEQ multiplex PCR reads with MiXCR, giving one entry per CDR3 protein. The data contain 100,000 to 150,000 distinct CDR3 sequences, around 94% of them seen just once; the ten biggest clones take up around 0.2%. Source material: CD8+ T cells from PBMCs. These receptors were obtained from a human donor with Susac syndrome. Both conserved end residues are part of each CDR3. D genes are given only for firm matches. Size is omitted from some rows. Given values are once, few, many or a class for expanded clones.

D: TRBD2
J: TRBJ2-1
V: TRBV20-1
size: -
CDR3: CSASGLAGAGSYNEQFF
DNA: TGCAGTGCTAGTGGGCTAGCGGGAGCGGGTTCCTACAATGAGCAGTTCTTC

D: TRBD2
J: TRBJ2-1
V: TRBV5-1
size: -
CDR3: CASSSGLAGAPNEQFF
DNA: TGCGCCAGCAGCTCCGGACTAGCGGGAGCCCCCAATGAGCAGTTCTTC

D: TRBD1
J: TRBJ2-3
V: TRBV2
size: -
CDR3: CASTERGTVVIHTQYF
DNA: TGTGCCAGCACCGAGAGAGGGACAGTGGTAATACATACGCAGTATTTT

D: TRBD1
J: TRBJ2-2
V: TRBV27
size: -
CDR3: CASSFLGQGYTGELFF
DNA: TGTGCCAGCAGTTTTTTGGGACAGGGCTACACCGGGGAGCTGTTTTTT

D: -
J: TRBJ1-2
V: TRBV5-1
size: -
CDR3: CASSLYEDGTYGYTF
DNA: TGCGCCAGCAGCTTATATGAAGACGGGACCTATGGCTACACCTTC

D: TRBD1
J: TRBJ1-3
V: TRBV5-4
size: few
CDR3: CASSLGQGAGNTIYF
DNA: TGTGCCAGCAGCTTGGGACAGGGGGCTGGAAACACCATATATTTT

D: -
J: TRBJ1-1
V: TRBV5-4
size: few
CDR3: CASSLEGLDTEAFF
DNA: TGTGCCAGCAGCTTGGAGGGACTTGACACTGAAGCTTTCTTT

D: TRBD1
J: TRBJ2-2
V: TRBV12-3/TRBV12-4
size: -
CDR3: CASSPPSGGAWSGELFF
DNA: TGTGCCAGCAGTCCCCCCTCAGGGGGCGCTTGGTCCGGGGAGCTGTTTTTT

D: TRBD2
J: TRBJ2-1
V: TRBV4-2
size: once
CDR3: CASSQGGLGLGLYNEQFF
DNA: TGTGCCAGCAGCCAAGGGGGGTTGGGACTAGGCCTCTACAATGAGCAGTTCTTC

D: -
J: TRBJ1-5
V: TRBV4-1
size: -
CDR3: CASSQNPIFRGNQPQHF
DNA: TGCGCCAGCAGCCAAAATCCGATTTTCCGAGGCAATCAGCCCCAGCATTTT